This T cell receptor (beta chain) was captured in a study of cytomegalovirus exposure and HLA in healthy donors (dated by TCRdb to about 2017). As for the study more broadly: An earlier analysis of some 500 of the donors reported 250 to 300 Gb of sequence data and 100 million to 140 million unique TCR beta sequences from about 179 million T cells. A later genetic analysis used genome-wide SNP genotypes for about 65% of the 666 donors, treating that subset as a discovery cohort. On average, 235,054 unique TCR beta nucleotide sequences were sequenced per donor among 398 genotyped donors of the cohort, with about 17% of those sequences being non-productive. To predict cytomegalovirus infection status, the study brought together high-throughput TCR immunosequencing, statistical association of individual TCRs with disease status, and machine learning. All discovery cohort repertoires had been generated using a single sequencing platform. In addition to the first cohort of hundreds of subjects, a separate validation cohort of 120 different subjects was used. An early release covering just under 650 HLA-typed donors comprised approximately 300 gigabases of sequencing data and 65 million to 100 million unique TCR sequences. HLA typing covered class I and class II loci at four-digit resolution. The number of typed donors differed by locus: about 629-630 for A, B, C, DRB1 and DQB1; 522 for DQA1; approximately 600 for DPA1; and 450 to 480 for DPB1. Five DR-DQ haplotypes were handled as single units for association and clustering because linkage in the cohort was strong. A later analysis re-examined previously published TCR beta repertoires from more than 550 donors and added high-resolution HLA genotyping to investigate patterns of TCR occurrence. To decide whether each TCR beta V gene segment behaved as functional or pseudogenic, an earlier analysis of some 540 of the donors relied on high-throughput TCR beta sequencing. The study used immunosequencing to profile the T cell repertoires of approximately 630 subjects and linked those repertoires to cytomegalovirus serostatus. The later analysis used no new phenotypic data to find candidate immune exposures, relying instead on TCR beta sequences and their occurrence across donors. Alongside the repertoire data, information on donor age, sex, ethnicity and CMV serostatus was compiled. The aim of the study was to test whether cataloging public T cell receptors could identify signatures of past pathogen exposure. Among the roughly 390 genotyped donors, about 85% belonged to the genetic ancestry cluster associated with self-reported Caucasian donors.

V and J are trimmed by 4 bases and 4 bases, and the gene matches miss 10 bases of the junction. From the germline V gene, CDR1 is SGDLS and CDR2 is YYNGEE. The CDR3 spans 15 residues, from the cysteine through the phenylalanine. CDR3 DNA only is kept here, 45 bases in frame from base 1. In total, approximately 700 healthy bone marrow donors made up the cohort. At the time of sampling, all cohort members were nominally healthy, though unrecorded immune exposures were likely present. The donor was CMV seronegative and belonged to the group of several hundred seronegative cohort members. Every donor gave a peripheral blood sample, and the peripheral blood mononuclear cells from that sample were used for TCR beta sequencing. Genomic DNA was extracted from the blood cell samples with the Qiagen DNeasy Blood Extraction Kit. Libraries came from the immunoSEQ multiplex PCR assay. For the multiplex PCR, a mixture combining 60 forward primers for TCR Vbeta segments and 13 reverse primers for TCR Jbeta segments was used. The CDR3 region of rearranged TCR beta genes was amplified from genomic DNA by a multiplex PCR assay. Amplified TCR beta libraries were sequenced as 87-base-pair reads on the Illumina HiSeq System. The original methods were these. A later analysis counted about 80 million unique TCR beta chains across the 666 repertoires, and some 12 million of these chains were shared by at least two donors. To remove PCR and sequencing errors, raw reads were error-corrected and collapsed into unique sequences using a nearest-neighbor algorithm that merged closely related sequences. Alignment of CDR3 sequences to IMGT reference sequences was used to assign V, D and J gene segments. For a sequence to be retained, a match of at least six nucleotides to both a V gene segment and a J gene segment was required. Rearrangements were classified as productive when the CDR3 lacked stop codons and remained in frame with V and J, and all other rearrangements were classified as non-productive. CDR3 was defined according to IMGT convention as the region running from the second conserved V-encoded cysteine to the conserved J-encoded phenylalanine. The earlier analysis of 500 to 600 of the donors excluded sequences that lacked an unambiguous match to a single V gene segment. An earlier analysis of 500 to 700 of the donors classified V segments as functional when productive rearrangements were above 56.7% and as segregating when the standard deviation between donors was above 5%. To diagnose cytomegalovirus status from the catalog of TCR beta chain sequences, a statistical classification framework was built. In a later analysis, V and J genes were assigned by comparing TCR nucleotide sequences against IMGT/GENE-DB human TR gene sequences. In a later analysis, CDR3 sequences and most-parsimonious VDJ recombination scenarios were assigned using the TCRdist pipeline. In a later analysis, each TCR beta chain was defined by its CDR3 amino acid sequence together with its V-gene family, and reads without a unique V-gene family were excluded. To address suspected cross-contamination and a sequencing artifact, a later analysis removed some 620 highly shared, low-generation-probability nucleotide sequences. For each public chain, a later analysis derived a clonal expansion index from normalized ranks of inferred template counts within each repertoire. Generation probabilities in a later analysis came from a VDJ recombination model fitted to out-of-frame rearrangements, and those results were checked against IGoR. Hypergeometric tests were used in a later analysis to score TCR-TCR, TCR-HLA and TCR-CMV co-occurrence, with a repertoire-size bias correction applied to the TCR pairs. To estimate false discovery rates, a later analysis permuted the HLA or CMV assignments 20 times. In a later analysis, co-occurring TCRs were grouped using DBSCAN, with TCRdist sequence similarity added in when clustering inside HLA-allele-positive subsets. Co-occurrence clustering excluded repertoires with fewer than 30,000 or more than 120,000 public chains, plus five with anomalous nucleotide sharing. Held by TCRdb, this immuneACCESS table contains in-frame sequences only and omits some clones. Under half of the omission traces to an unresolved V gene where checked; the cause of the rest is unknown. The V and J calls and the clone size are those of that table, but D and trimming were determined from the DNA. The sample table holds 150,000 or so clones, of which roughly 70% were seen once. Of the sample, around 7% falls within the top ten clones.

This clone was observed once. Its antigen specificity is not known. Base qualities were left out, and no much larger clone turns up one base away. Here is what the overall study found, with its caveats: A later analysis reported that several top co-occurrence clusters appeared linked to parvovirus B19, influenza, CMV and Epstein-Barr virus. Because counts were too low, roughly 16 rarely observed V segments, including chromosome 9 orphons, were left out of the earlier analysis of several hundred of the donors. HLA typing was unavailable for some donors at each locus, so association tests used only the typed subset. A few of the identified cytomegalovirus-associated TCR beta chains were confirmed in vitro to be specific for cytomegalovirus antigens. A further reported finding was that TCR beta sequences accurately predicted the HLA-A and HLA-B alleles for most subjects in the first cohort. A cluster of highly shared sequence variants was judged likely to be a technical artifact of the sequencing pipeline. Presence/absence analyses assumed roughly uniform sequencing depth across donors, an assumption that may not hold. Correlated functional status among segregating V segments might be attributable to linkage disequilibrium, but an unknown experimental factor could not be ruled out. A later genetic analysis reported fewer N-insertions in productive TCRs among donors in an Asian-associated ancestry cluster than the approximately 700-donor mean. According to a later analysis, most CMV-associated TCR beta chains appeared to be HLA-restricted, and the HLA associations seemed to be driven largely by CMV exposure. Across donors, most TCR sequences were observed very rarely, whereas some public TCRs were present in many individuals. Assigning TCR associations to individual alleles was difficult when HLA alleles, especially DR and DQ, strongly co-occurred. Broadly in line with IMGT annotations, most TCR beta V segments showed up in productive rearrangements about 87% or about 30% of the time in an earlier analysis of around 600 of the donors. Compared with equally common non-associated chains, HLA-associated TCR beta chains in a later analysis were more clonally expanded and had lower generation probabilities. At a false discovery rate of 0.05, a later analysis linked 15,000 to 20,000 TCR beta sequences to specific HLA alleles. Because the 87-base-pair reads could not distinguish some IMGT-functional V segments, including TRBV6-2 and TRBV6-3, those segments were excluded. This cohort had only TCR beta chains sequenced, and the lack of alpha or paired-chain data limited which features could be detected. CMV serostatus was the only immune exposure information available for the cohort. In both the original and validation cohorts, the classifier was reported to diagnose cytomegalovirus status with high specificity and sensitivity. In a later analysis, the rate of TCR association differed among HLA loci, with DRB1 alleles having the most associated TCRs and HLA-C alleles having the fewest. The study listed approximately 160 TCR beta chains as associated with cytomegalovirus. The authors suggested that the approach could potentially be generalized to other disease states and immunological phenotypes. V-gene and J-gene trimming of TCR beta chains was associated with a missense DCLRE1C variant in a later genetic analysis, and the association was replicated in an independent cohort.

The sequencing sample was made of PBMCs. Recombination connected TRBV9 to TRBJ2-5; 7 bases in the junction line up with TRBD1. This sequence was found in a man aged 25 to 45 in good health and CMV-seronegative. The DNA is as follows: TGTGCCAGCAGCTCTCGAGACAGGGTCGGAGAGACCCAGTACTTC. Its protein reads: CASSSRDRVGETQYF.